This TCR beta chain stems from a study of CD8+ T cells in alopecia areata. V gave up 3 bases and J gave up 3 bases; unmatched junction bases: 4. CDR1 SGDLS and CDR2 YYNGEE come from the germline V gene. The CDR3 sequence is 15 residues long. In each case, RNA was isolated and then reverse transcribed into cDNA as the sequencing template. The table came from immunoSEQ multiplex PCR; TCRdb's copy has only in-frame clones and leaves some out. Of approximately 210,000 clones in the sample, 60% were seen once. Indicated treatment: oral pan-JAK inhibitor, 5-10 mg twice daily. This TCR derives from a human donor with alopecia areata. The chain joins TRBV9 to TRBJ1-1, with TRBD1 matching over 11 bases. Sequenced here: CD4+ T cells sorted from blood, sampled at week 24, from a patient treated with tofacitinib. The CDR3 spells CASSGRTGGHTEAFF. CDR3 sequence (DNA): TGTGCCAGCAGCGGACGGACAGGGGGCCACACTGAAGCTTTCTTT.